What follows describes a single TCR beta chain. What it recognizes is unknown. The CDR3 sequence is 15 residues long. The J segment lost 4 bases and the V segment lost 2 bases, leaving 7 bases of the junction unmatched. Germline loops: CDR1 SGHAT, CDR2 FQNNGV. Sequencing was performed with immunoSEQ multiplex PCR; in TCRdb, only in-frame clones are kept and a portion is missing. The sample has about 71,000 clones; 80% to 95% are singletons. The sample is drawn from a study of graft-versus-host responses after intestinal transplantation. This sequence joins TRBV11-2 and TRBJ2-5; 7 bases match TRBD1. Sequenced here: unstimulated CD8+ T cells sorted from spleen or lymph node cells, sampled before intestinal transplant. The receptor was derived from a human donor who received an intestinal transplant. CDR3 amino acids: CASSLPAHRGETQYF. CDR3 coding DNA: TGTGCCAGCAGCTTACCCGCCCACAGGGGAGAGACCCAGTACTTC.